These T cell receptor beta chains were read from a single sample in a study of OX40 agonist ivuxolimab in advanced cancers. Sequenced by immunoSEQ multiplex PCR; TCRdb stores in-frame clones only, minus some. The repertoire holds more than 9,000 clones, with less than 90% as singletons. Specimen: CD4+ or CD8+ T cells sorted from blood, collected in a trial of the OX40 agonist ivuxolimab. Receptors were obtained from an adult with an advanced solid tumor such as melanoma, head and neck, liver or kidney cancer. Both conserved end residues are part of each CDR3. The order of the fields is clone size, V gene, J gene, D gene, CDR3 protein, CDR3 DNA. A D gene is named only where the DNA matches it firmly. Clone sizes are given selectively: once, few, many, or a class where the clone is expanded.

NA	TRBV23-1	TRBJ2-2	TRBD1	CASGRDRALGNTGELFF	TGCGCCAGCGGTCGGGACAGGGCATTGGGGAACACCGGGGAGCTGTTTTTT
NA	TRBV23-1	TRBJ2-3	NA	CASSPKTGGTTDTQYF	TGCGCCAGCTCACCTAAAACCGGGGGTACGACAGATACGCAGTATTTT
NA	TRBV11-2	TRBJ1-5	NA	CASSLGLADQPQHF	TGTGCCAGCAGCTTAGGGCTTGCAGATCAGCCCCAGCATTTT
NA	TRBV7-8	TRBJ2-5	TRBD1	CASSPWAGSGGEETQYF	TGTGCCAGCAGCCCCTGGGCTGGGTCAGGGGGCGAGGAGACCCAGTACTTC
NA	TRBV7-3	TRBJ1-1	NA	CASSLNPGNTEAFF	TGTGCCAGCAGCTTAAATCCAGGGAACACTGAAGCTTTCTTT
NA	TRBV5-1	TRBJ2-1	TRBD1	CASRGQGAHNEQFF	TGCGCCAGCAGGGGACAGGGGGCCCACAATGAGCAGTTCTTC
medium-sized	TRBV5-1	TRBJ2-3	TRBD1	CASSRGTGTSSTDTQYF	TGCGCCAGCAGCCGCGGGACAGGGACATCTAGCACAGATACGCAGTATTTT
NA	TRBV29-1	TRBJ2-7	NA	CSVEGPPSYEQYF	TGCAGCGTTGAAGGGCCTCCTTCCTACGAGCAGTACTTC
NA	TRBV4-1	TRBJ2-3	NA	CASSQAGAGDSTDTQYF	TGCGCCAGCAGCCAAGCGGGCGCTGGGGACAGCACAGATACGCAGTATTTT
once	TRBV2	TRBJ2-4	NA	CASRAAGALTEDKNIQYF	TGTGCCAGCAGGGCGGCAGGGGCCTTGACGGAGGACAAAAACATTCAGTACTTC
few	TRBV5-5	TRBJ1-5	NA	CASSLRGTLHQPQHF	TGTGCCAGCAGCCTCCGCGGGACTCTACATCAGCCCCAGCATTTT
NA	TRBV27	TRBJ2-3	TRBD2	CASRLLAATDTQYF	TGTGCCAGCAGGTTACTAGCGGCCACAGATACGCAGTATTTT
NA	TRBV6-4	TRBJ1-6	NA	CASSDGDTYSPLHF	TGTGCCAGCAGTGACGGGGACACATATTCACCCCTCCACTTT
NA	TRBV5-4	TRBJ1-1	TRBD1	CASSAAGGNTEAFF	TGTGCCAGCAGCGCCGCAGGGGGTAATACTGAAGCTTTCTTT
NA	TRBV5-1	TRBJ1-5	NA	CASSLYSNQPQHF	TGCGCCAGCAGCTTGTATAGCAATCAGCCCCAGCATTTT
NA	TRBV9	TRBJ2-1	NA	CASSVYSDEQFF	TGTGCCAGCAGCGTATATAGCGATGAGCAGTTCTTC
medium-sized	TRBV6-5	TRBJ1-2	TRBD1	CASSLVSGTGNYGYTF	TGTGCCAGCAGTTTAGTGTCCGGGACAGGAAACTATGGCTACACCTTC
once	TRBV7-9	TRBJ1-4	NA	CASSSTNTWQAEKLFF	TGTGCCAGCAGCTCGACAAATACATGGCAAGCGGAAAAACTGTTTTTT
few	TRBV2	TRBJ1-2	TRBD1	CASSELPTGPYGYTF	TGTGCCAGCAGTGAACTTCCGACAGGGCCCTATGGCTACACCTTC
NA	TRBV6-4	TRBJ2-3	TRBD1	CASSGPGQGGADTQYF	TGTGCCAGCAGCGGCCCGGGACAGGGTGGGGCAGATACGCAGTATTTT
NA	TRBV6-1	TRBJ1-2	NA	CASSEALRTLYEGYTF	TGTGCCAGCAGTGAAGCGCTTCGAACCCTCTATGAAGGCTACACCTTC
NA	TRBV6-6	TRBJ2-3	NA	CASSIGTTDTQYF	TGTGCCAGCAGTATCGGGACCACAGATACGCAGTATTTT
few	TRBV27	TRBJ1-1	NA	CASLGGTEAFF	TGTGCCAGCTTAGGGGGGACTGAAGCTTTCTTT
once	TRBV11-1	TRBJ1-2	NA	CASSPTGKGYGYTF	TGTGCCAGCAGCCCCACGGGGAAGGGCTATGGCTACACCTTC
NA	TRBV6-1	TRBJ1-5	NA	CASTRGTDSNQPQHF	TGTGCCAGCACTAGGGGGACTGATAGCAATCAGCCCCAGCATTTT
medium-sized	TRBV7-8	TRBJ2-2	TRBD1	CASSRTGQENTGELFF	TGTGCCAGCAGCCGGACGGGACAGGAGAACACCGGGGAGCTGTTTTTT
NA	TRBV5-1	TRBJ2-3	NA	CASRRLRTVPSSTDTQYF	TGCGCCAGCAGAAGGTTAAGGACAGTACCTTCTAGCACAGATACGCAGTATTTT
NA	TRBV2	TRBJ2-5	TRBD1	CASSDHRGLYF	TGTGCCAGCAGTGATCACAGGGGTTTGTACTTC
NA	TRBV4-2	TRBJ2-7	TRBD1	CASSQEGQGTSYEQYF	TGTGCCAGCAGCCAAGAGGGACAGGGGACCTCCTACGAGCAGTACTTC
NA	TRBV13	TRBJ2-5	NA	CASSLGWREFNQETQYF	TGTGCCAGCAGCTTAGGCTGGCGGGAATTCAACCAAGAGACCCAGTACTTC
NA	TRBV27	TRBJ2-6	TRBD1	CASSLGRFGQGVSGANVLTF	TGTGCCAGCAGTTTAGGAAGGTTCGGACAGGGGGTATCTGGGGCCAACGTCCTGACTTTC
NA	TRBV2	TRBJ2-2	NA	CASSDWGRLNTGELFF	TGTGCCAGCAGTGATTGGGGTCGGCTAAACACCGGGGAGCTGTTTTTT
few	TRBV27	TRBJ1-5	NA	CASSLTGQPQHF	TGTGCCAGCAGTTTAACTGGTCAGCCCCAGCATTTT
large	TRBV15	TRBJ2-1	NA	CATSSPGPVDEQFF	TGTGCCACCAGCTCTCCGGGACCCGTCGATGAGCAGTTCTTC
NA	TRBV19	TRBJ2-7	NA	CASSWGHGHDEQYF	TGTGCCAGTAGTTGGGGACATGGGCACGACGAGCAGTACTTC
NA	TRBV27	TRBJ2-7	NA	CASSLSMGAAYEQYF	TGTGCCAGCAGTTTATCGATGGGAGCCGCCTACGAGCAGTACTTC
NA	TRBV30	TRBJ1-2	TRBD1	CAWSRDSNYGYTF	TGTGCCTGGAGCCGGGACAGTAACTATGGCTACACCTTC
NA	TRBV4-2	TRBJ2-7	TRBD2	CASSQETSGASYEQYF	TGTGCCAGCAGCCAGGAGACTAGCGGGGCCTCCTACGAGCAGTACTTC
NA	TRBV4-1	TRBJ1-1	NA	CASSQGHVGTEAFF	TGCGCCAGCAGCCAAGGACACGTCGGTACTGAAGCTTTCTTT
NA	TRBV5-1	TRBJ1-1	NA	CASSLWDMNTEAFF	TGCGCCAGCAGCTTGTGGGATATGAACACTGAAGCTTTCTTT
NA	TRBV11-3	TRBJ2-3	NA	CASSLDRQNTDTQYF	TGTGCCAGCAGCTTAGATCGACAGAACACAGATACGCAGTATTTT
NA	TRBV15	TRBJ1-6	NA	CATSRDRGTSSPLHF	TGTGCCACCAGCAGAGATAGGGGGACGAGTTCACCCCTCCACTTT
NA	TRBV7-6	TRBJ2-1	TRBD2	CASSPTSGGFYNEQFF	TGTGCCAGCAGCCCGACTAGCGGGGGGTTCTACAATGAGCAGTTCTTC
NA	TRBV9	TRBJ2-7	NA	CASSVEVRDEQYF	TGTGCCAGCAGCGTAGAGGTACGGGACGAGCAGTACTTC
NA	TRBV11-2	TRBJ2-3	TRBD1	CASSSVGTGDFTDTQYF	TGTGCCAGCAGCTCAGTTGGGACAGGGGACTTTACAGATACGCAGTATTTT
NA	TRBV9	TRBJ2-3	TRBD1	CASSVWIGGTADTQYF	TGTGCCAGCAGCGTATGGATAGGGGGCACCGCAGATACGCAGTATTTT
NA	TRBV27	TRBJ2-7	NA	CASSLSGGPIYEQYF	TGTGCCAGCAGTTTATCCGGCGGACCTATCTACGAGCAGTACTTC
NA	TRBV27	TRBJ2-2	NA	CASSDTGELFF	TGTGCCAGCAGCGACACCGGGGAGCTGTTTTTT
NA	TRBV7-3	TRBJ2-3	NA	CASSLMGQSTDTQYF	TGTGCCAGCAGCTTAATGGGGCAGAGCACAGATACGCAGTATTTT
NA	TRBV2	TRBJ2-1	NA	CASSLPPLGSNEQFF	TGTGCCAGCAGTTTGCCTCCCCTGGGTTCCAATGAGCAGTTCTTC